A selection of T cell receptor beta chains follows, all from one sample in a study of patients and donors after allogeneic stem cell transplantation. MiXCR, run by TCRdb on the RT-PCR reads, gives a single entry per CDR3 protein. The sample holds approximately 200,000 distinct CDR3 sequences, roughly two fifths seen once. The source material was blood, either unsorted or a sorted T cell fraction (not recorded which). All receptors derive from a human donor who was either an allogeneic HSCT recipient or a stem cell or donor lymphocyte infusion donor (not recorded which). It is not recorded whose cells these are; they may come from a transplant donor. Each CDR3 is given with its conserved first and last residue. The D gene is left open where the match is weak. The listing skips clone size in some rows; elsewhere it reads once, few, many or a size class.

j_gene: TRBJ2-3
d_gene: .
v_gene: TRBV14
abundance: few
CDR3aa: CASSQDTQYF
CDR3nt: TGTGCCAGCAGCCAAGATACGCAGTATTTT

j_gene: TRBJ1-1
d_gene: .
v_gene: TRBV9
abundance: .
CDR3aa: CASSAGAGAIEAFF
CDR3nt: TGTGCCAGCAGCGCGGGGGCAGGGGCGATTGAAGCTTTCTTT

j_gene: TRBJ1-1
d_gene: .
v_gene: TRBV7-2
abundance: once
CDR3aa: CASSLDQTRHAEAFF
CDR3nt: TGTGCCAGCAGCTTAGATCAGACACGCCACGCTGAAGCTTTCTTT

j_gene: TRBJ2-7
d_gene: .
v_gene: TRBV4-3
abundance: once
CDR3aa: CASSQAAGPIYEQYF
CDR3nt: TGCGCCAGCAGCCAAGCGGCAGGGCCGATCTACGAGCAGTACTTC

j_gene: TRBJ2-2
d_gene: .
v_gene: TRBV7-2
abundance: once
CDR3aa: CASSLYGTGELFF
CDR3nt: TGTGCCAGCAGCTTATACGGCACCGGGGAGCTGTTTTTT

j_gene: TRBJ2-1
d_gene: .
v_gene: TRBV27
abundance: .
CDR3aa: CASSQSLRLNEQFF
CDR3nt: TGTGCCAGCAGTCAGAGCTTGCGATTAAATGAGCAGTTCTTC

j_gene: TRBJ1-1
d_gene: .
v_gene: TRBV4-3
abundance: .
CDR3aa: CASSQATTVNTEAFF
CDR3nt: TGCGCCAGCAGCCAAGCTACGACAGTGAACACTGAAGCTTTCTTT

j_gene: TRBJ2-3
d_gene: TRBD2
v_gene: TRBV4-3
abundance: few
CDR3aa: CASSQVAGATGTDTQYF
CDR3nt: TGCGCCAGCAGCCAAGTTGCGGGAGCCACAGGCACAGATACGCAGTATTTT

j_gene: TRBJ2-1
d_gene: TRBD1
v_gene: TRBV19
abundance: .
CDR3aa: CASSSFTGTGVNEQFF
CDR3nt: TGTGCCAGTAGTTCTTTTACCGGGACAGGGGTGAATGAGCAGTTCTTC

j_gene: TRBJ2-3
d_gene: .
v_gene: TRBV4-2
abundance: few
CDR3aa: CASSPPGLEDTDTQYF
CDR3nt: TGTGCCAGCAGCCCCCCGGGACTGGAGGATACAGATACGCAGTATTTT

j_gene: TRBJ2-2
d_gene: .
v_gene: TRBV15
abundance: .
CDR3aa: CATSREVQPNTGELFF
CDR3nt: TGTGCCACCAGCAGAGAGGTACAGCCGAACACCGGGGAGCTGTTTTTT

j_gene: TRBJ2-7
d_gene: TRBD1
v_gene: TRBV28
abundance: few
CDR3aa: CASKGTAYEQYF
CDR3nt: TGTGCCAGCAAGGGGACAGCCTACGAGCAGTACTTC

j_gene: TRBJ1-1
d_gene: .
v_gene: TRBV5-1
abundance: few
CDR3aa: CASSLDVGVSTEAFF
CDR3nt: TGCGCCAGCAGCTTGGATGTGGGGGTTAGCACTGAAGCTTTCTTT

j_gene: TRBJ1-4
d_gene: .
v_gene: TRBV15
abundance: once
CDR3aa: CATSRALNEKLFF
CDR3nt: TGTGCCACCAGCAGAGCCCTTAATGAAAAACTGTTTTTT

j_gene: TRBJ1-1
d_gene: .
v_gene: TRBV7-2
abundance: .
CDR3aa: CASSSPPKPATKAFF
CDR3nt: TGTGCCAGCAGCTCTCCCCCGAAACCGGCTACAAAAGCTTTCTTT

j_gene: TRBJ2-3
d_gene: TRBD2
v_gene: TRBV29-1
abundance: .
CDR3aa: CSVDPSGSADTQYF
CDR3nt: TGCAGCGTGGACCCTAGCGGGAGTGCAGATACGCAGTATTTT

j_gene: TRBJ2-1
d_gene: TRBD2
v_gene: TRBV6-5
abundance: .
CDR3aa: CASSYLAGEVEQFF
CDR3nt: TGTGCCAGCAGTTACTTAGCGGGAGAGGTTGAGCAGTTCTTC

j_gene: TRBJ1-1
d_gene: .
v_gene: TRBV6-5
abundance: .
CDR3aa: CASASFDGHTEAFF
CDR3nt: TGTGCCAGCGCTAGTTTCGACGGCCACACTGAAGCTTTCTTT

j_gene: TRBJ1-2
d_gene: .
v_gene: TRBV12-3/TRBV12-4
abundance: .
CDR3aa: CASSTQRNYGYTF
CDR3nt: TGTGCCAGCAGTACTCAGCGGAACTATGGCTACACCTTC

j_gene: TRBJ1-1
d_gene: TRBD1
v_gene: TRBV9
abundance: few
CDR3aa: CASSSSGTGVTEAFF
CDR3nt: TGTGCCAGCAGCTCATCCGGGACAGGGGTGACTGAAGCTTTCTTT

j_gene: TRBJ1-5
d_gene: .
v_gene: TRBV15
abundance: .
CDR3aa: CATSRGTGTNQPQHF
CDR3nt: TGTGCCACCAGCAGAGGAACCGGGACAAATCAGCCCCAGCATTTT

j_gene: TRBJ1-2
d_gene: .
v_gene: TRBV5-1
abundance: few
CDR3aa: CASSLDPAWGYTF
CDR3nt: TGCGCCAGCAGCTTGGATCCCGCTTGGGGCTACACCTTC

j_gene: TRBJ1-2
d_gene: TRBD1
v_gene: TRBV12-3/TRBV12-4
abundance: few
CDR3aa: CASSLADRGSIYGYTF
CDR3nt: TGTGCCAGCAGTTTAGCCGACAGGGGATCAATCTATGGCTACACCTTC

j_gene: TRBJ2-1
d_gene: TRBD2
v_gene: TRBV18
abundance: few
CDR3aa: CASSLGLAGTNEQFF
CDR3nt: TGTGCCAGCTCACTGGGACTAGCGGGAACCAATGAGCAGTTCTTC

j_gene: TRBJ2-5
d_gene: .
v_gene: TRBV27
abundance: .
CDR3aa: CASTGLGEETQYF
CDR3nt: TGTGCCAGCACCGGACTCGGGGAAGAGACCCAGTACTTC

j_gene: TRBJ1-1
d_gene: .
v_gene: TRBV3-1
abundance: .
CDR3aa: CASSQGGRRSPEAFF
CDR3nt: TGTGCCAGCAGCCAAGGGGGACGGAGGAGTCCCGAAGCTTTCTTT

j_gene: TRBJ2-3
d_gene: .
v_gene: TRBV7-8
abundance: once
CDR3aa: CASSEGGSGDTQYF
CDR3nt: TGTGCCAGCAGCGAGGGGGGCTCCGGAGATACGCAGTATTTT

j_gene: TRBJ2-7
d_gene: .
v_gene: TRBV18
abundance: .
CDR3aa: CASSPPGEGEQYF
CDR3nt: TGTGCCAGCTCACCACCGGGAGAGGGGGAGCAGTACTTC

j_gene: TRBJ1-6
d_gene: TRBD1
v_gene: TRBV28
abundance: .
CDR3aa: CASSYRGGSPLHF
CDR3nt: TGTGCCAGCAGTTACAGGGGAGGTTCACCCCTCCACTTT

j_gene: TRBJ2-4
d_gene: TRBD2
v_gene: TRBV28
abundance: .
CDR3aa: CASSLTSGAKNIQYF
CDR3nt: TGTGCCAGCAGTCTCACTAGCGGGGCCAAAAACATTCAGTACTTC

j_gene: TRBJ2-3
d_gene: .
v_gene: TRBV4-3
abundance: .
CDR3aa: CASSLSLLTDTQYF
CDR3nt: TGCGCCAGCAGCCTCTCCCTACTCACAGATACGCAGTATTTT

j_gene: TRBJ1-1
d_gene: TRBD1
v_gene: TRBV5-1
abundance: few
CDR3aa: CASSPRTGLNTEAFF
CDR3nt: TGCGCCAGCAGCCCAAGGACAGGGCTGAACACTGAAGCTTTCTTT

j_gene: TRBJ1-1
d_gene: .
v_gene: TRBV18
abundance: .
CDR3aa: CATSRAEGTEAFF
CDR3nt: TGTGCCACCTCCCGGGCAGAGGGCACTGAAGCTTTCTTT

j_gene: TRBJ2-1
d_gene: TRBD2
v_gene: TRBV6-5
abundance: .
CDR3aa: CASYAGGTYNEQFF
CDR3nt: TGTGCCAGCTATGCGGGAGGCACCTACAATGAGCAGTTCTTC

j_gene: TRBJ1-3
d_gene: .
v_gene: TRBV5-1
abundance: few
CDR3aa: CASSGGPRGRTIYF
CDR3nt: TGCGCCAGCAGCGGCGGGCCTCGTGGTAGGACCATATATTTT

j_gene: TRBJ1-1
d_gene: TRBD1
v_gene: TRBV5-1
abundance: .
CDR3aa: CASIDRGRTEAFF
CDR3nt: TGCGCCAGCATTGACAGGGGGAGAACTGAAGCTTTCTTT

j_gene: TRBJ2-2
d_gene: TRBD2
v_gene: TRBV5-4
abundance: .
CDR3aa: CASSRLAGEVGELFF
CDR3nt: TGTGCCAGCAGCAGACTAGCGGGAGAAGTCGGGGAGCTGTTTTTT

j_gene: TRBJ1-5
d_gene: .
v_gene: TRBV12-3/TRBV12-4
abundance: .
CDR3aa: CASSPGEGRNQPQHF
CDR3nt: TGTGCCAGCAGCCCAGGGGAGGGAAGAAATCAGCCCCAGCATTTT

j_gene: TRBJ1-4
d_gene: .
v_gene: TRBV5-6
abundance: few
CDR3aa: CASSPNWDNEKLFF
CDR3nt: TGTGCCAGCAGCCCCAATTGGGATAATGAAAAACTGTTTTTT

j_gene: TRBJ2-3
d_gene: .
v_gene: TRBV7-7
abundance: .
CDR3aa: CASSLEAADTQYF
CDR3nt: TGTGCTAGCAGCTTAGAGGCTGCAGATACGCAGTATTTT

j_gene: TRBJ1-1
d_gene: TRBD1
v_gene: TRBV7-9
abundance: few
CDR3aa: CASSNGQGYTEAFF
CDR3nt: TGTGCCAGCAGCAATGGACAGGGGTACACTGAAGCTTTCTTT

j_gene: TRBJ2-7
d_gene: .
v_gene: TRBV5-1
abundance: .
CDR3aa: CASSLAGLAEQYF
CDR3nt: TGCGCCAGCAGCTTGGCGGGGCTAGCGGAGCAGTACTTC

j_gene: TRBJ2-5
d_gene: .
v_gene: TRBV12-3/TRBV12-4
abundance: few
CDR3aa: CASRGQTQETQYF
CDR3nt: TGTGCCAGCAGAGGACAGACCCAAGAGACCCAGTACTTC

j_gene: TRBJ2-3
d_gene: .
v_gene: TRBV9
abundance: .
CDR3aa: CASSVVANTDTQYF
CDR3nt: TGTGCCAGCAGCGTAGTAGCGAACACAGATACGCAGTATTTT

j_gene: TRBJ2-3
d_gene: .
v_gene: TRBV4-3
abundance: .
CDR3aa: CASSQGLLTDTQYF
CDR3nt: TGCGCCAGCAGCCAAGGACTCCTCACAGATACGCAGTATTTT

j_gene: TRBJ2-7
d_gene: .
v_gene: TRBV4-1
abundance: .
CDR3aa: CASSFPTRETGPYEQYF
CDR3nt: TGCGCCAGCAGCTTTCCCACGCGGGAGACAGGGCCCTACGAGCAGTACTTC

j_gene: TRBJ2-7
d_gene: .
v_gene: TRBV4-3
abundance: few
CDR3aa: CASSQVRDARLYEQYF
CDR3nt: TGCGCCAGCAGCCAAGTCCGCGATGCCAGACTATACGAGCAGTACTTC

j_gene: TRBJ1-2
d_gene: .
v_gene: TRBV7-2
abundance: .
CDR3aa: CASSFSGTQNYGYTF
CDR3nt: TGTGCCAGCAGCTTCTCCGGGACACAAAACTATGGCTACACCTTC

j_gene: TRBJ2-3
d_gene: .
v_gene: TRBV6-2/TRBV6-3
abundance: .
CDR3aa: CASSYEAGLDTQYF
CDR3nt: TGTGCCAGCAGTTACGAAGCGGGTTTAGATACGCAGTATTTT

j_gene: TRBJ1-1
d_gene: TRBD1
v_gene: TRBV3-1
abundance: few
CDR3aa: CASSQDLVPDRGQTEAFF
CDR3nt: TGTGCCAGCAGCCAAGATCTAGTTCCCGACAGGGGGCAGACTGAAGCTTTCTTT

j_gene: TRBJ2-7
d_gene: .
v_gene: TRBV9
abundance: .
CDR3aa: CASGPQGIYEQYF
CDR3nt: TGTGCCAGCGGACCCCAGGGCATCTACGAGCAGTACTTC

j_gene: TRBJ2-3
d_gene: TRBD2
v_gene: TRBV6-2/TRBV6-3
abundance: .
CDR3aa: CASSYPTSGSPVTPPDTQYF
CDR3nt: TGTGCCAGCAGTTACCCAACTAGCGGGAGCCCGGTGACGCCACCAGATACGCAGTATTTT

j_gene: TRBJ1-5
d_gene: .
v_gene: TRBV20-1
abundance: .
CDR3aa: CSARTWGEGNQPQHF
CDR3nt: TGCAGTGCTAGGACGTGGGGAGAGGGTAATCAGCCCCAGCATTTT